This T cell receptor (beta chain) was sequenced during a study of blood T cell repertoires in COVID-19. Study-level background: PBMCs, B-cell-depleted T cells, or T cells provided the cDNA or gDNA that made up the material.

V lost 4 bases and J lost 6; bases outside the gene matches: 8. Germline V gene lookup returns CDR1 LGHNT and CDR2 FRNRAP. This CDR3 has 15 residues. A single count supports this clone. Per the original data handling: Scientists estimated how many nucleated cells there were by amplifying reference gene primers. Using immunoSEQ multiplex PCR, the repertoire was profiled, and TCRdb retains in-frame clones only, with some absent. V and J calls and clone size are given by that table; D and trimming were obtained from the DNA. Altogether under 150,000 clones are present, around four fifths being singletons, with the ten largest covering over 15%.

The TCR was taken from a man at least 80 years old with acute or convalescent COVID-19. The sequencing sample was made of peripheral blood. The chain employs TRBV12-5 and TRBJ2-1; 8 bases align to TRBD1. The CDR3 sequence is CASGSGQGNVNEQFF. The DNA of the CDR3 is TGTGCTAGTGGTTCCGGACAGGGTAACGTCAATGAGCAGTTCTTC.